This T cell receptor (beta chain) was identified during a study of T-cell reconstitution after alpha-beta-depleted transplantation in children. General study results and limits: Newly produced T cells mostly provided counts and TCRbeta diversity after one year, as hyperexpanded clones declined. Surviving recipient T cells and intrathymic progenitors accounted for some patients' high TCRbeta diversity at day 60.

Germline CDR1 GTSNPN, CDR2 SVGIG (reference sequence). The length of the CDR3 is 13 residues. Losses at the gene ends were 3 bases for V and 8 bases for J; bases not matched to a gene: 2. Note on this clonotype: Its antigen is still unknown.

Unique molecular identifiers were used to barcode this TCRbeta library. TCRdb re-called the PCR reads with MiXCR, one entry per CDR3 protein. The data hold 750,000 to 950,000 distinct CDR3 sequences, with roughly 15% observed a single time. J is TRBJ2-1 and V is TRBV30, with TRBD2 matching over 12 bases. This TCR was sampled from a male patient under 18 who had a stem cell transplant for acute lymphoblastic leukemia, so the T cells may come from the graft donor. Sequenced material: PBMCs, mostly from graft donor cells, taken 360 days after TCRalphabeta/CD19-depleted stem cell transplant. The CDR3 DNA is TGTGCCTGGAGCCTAGCGGGAGGGTATGAGCAGTTCTTC. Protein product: CAWSLAGGYEQFF.